These 20 T cell receptor beta chains were all obtained from the same sample, sequenced in a study of T cell responses to AZD1222 COVID-19 vaccine. TCRdb's copy holds only in-frame clones and misses some; the assay was immunoSEQ multiplex PCR. The sample lists 95,000 to 150,000 clones, about 91% occurring once. Sample: peripheral blood, taken on day 0 of AZD1222 vaccination. Every receptor here comes from an adult in good health.

This chain joins TRBV24-1 and TRBJ2-5; TRBD2 agrees at 13 bases. CDR1 is KGHDR and CDR2 is SFDVKD in the germline V gene. V shed 4 bases and J 5 bases; nucleotides not matched to a gene: 15. The CDR3 extends over 19 amino acids. CDR3 in amino acids: CATSDPGLAGEGGWETQYF. CDR3 nucleotide sequence: TGTGCCACCAGTGACCCCGGACTAGCGGGAGAGGGTGGATGGGAGACCCAGTACTTC.

This clone was seen a handful of times. The V call is TRBV19, the J call TRBJ1-6; 8 bases match TRBD1. The CDR3 extends over 18 amino acids. Losses at the gene ends were 3 bases for V and 9 bases for J; bases not matched to a gene: 16. Germline-derived CDR1 and CDR2 are LNHDA and SQIVND (reference sequence). The CDR3 spells CASSIHQGATQSASPLHF. Written as DNA, the CDR3 is TGTGCCAGTAGTATTCACCAGGGGGCGACCCAGTCTGCTTCACCCCTCCACTTT.

The V and J genes are TRBV7-9 and TRBJ2-3, with TRBD2 matching over 7 bases. Germline-derived CDR1 and CDR2 are SEHNR and FQNEAQ (reference sequence). J was trimmed by 2 bases and V by 2 bases; bases with no gene match: 7. The CDR3 is 16 residues long. DNA for the CDR3: TGTGCCAGCAGCTTATCTAGCGGAAACCCCACAGATACGCAGTATTTT. It encodes CASSLSSGNPTDTQYF.

V is TRBV3-1 (or the pseudogene TRBV3-2) and J is TRBJ1-6; 11 bases line up with TRBD1. Trimming cost V 2 bases and J 7 bases; bases outside gene matches: 1. Germline V CDR1 and CDR2: LGHDT, YNNKEL (reference sequence). CDR3 length: 15 residues. The CDR3 sequence is CASSQRTGGNSPLHF. The CDR3 DNA reads as TGTGCCAGCAGCCAAAGGACAGGGGGCAATTCACCCCTCCACTTT.

The chain links TRBV5-8 to TRBJ1-1; perhaps TRBD1 as D (6 bases). The length of the CDR3 is 16 residues. V shed 2 bases and J shed 3 bases, with 17 bases lying between them. Germline lookup yields CDR1 SGHTS and CDR2 YDEGEE. CDR3 residues: CASSLPGEGYYTEAFF. The CDR3 nucleotides are TGTGCCAGCAGCTTACCAGGGGAGGGTTATTACACTGAAGCTTTCTTT.

The V and J genes are TRBV30 and TRBJ1-4; D gene unclear. The germline V gene encodes CDR1 GTSNPN and CDR2 SVGIG (reference sequence). The ends were cut back, 4 bases at V and 0 bases at J, with 6 bases in the middle. The CDR3 sequence is 13 residues long. CDR3 sequence (DNA): TGTGCCTGGATCTATGCAACTAATGAAAAACTGTTTTTT. It codes for CAWIYATNEKLFF.

The count of this clone is one. The chain has TRBV6-2 or TRBV6-3 and TRBJ1-3; TRBD1 matches 7 bases. J was trimmed by 0 bases and V by 6 bases; bases with no gene match: 5. Germline CDR1 MNHEY, CDR2 SVGEGT. There are 15 residues in the CDR3. DNA of the CDR3: TGTGCCAGCAGCCGGGACAGTTACTCTGGAAACACCATATATTTT. It is translated as CASSRDSYSGNTIYF.

This clone showed up many times. The J gene is TRBJ2-1, the V gene TRBV10-1, with 8 positions matching TRBD2. The CDR3 is made up of 17 amino acids. Germline V lookup: CDR1 WNHNN, CDR2 SYGVQD (reference sequence). Trimming took 0 bases from V and 6 from J; bases not matched to a gene: 10. CDR3 in DNA: TGCGCCAGCAGTGAGTCTACTTTCGGGGGGGCCGGCAATGAGCAGTTCTTC. Residues: CASSESTFGGAGNEQFF.

This chain uses TRBV27 with TRBJ1-6; no definite D call. This CDR3 spans 12 amino acids. V was shortened by 3 bases and J by 12 bases, with 9 bases between the two germline ends. Germline V lookup: CDR1 MNHEY, CDR2 SMNVEV (reference sequence). The CDR3 DNA is TGTGCCAGCAGTTTCGGAAGCAGACCCCTCCACTTT. The encoded protein is CASSFGSRPLHF.

The chain carries TRBV10-3 and TRBJ1-2, with 9 bases matching TRBD1. V lost 6 bases to trimming and J lost 1 base; unmatched junction nucleotides: 3. CDR3 length: 14 residues. Germline loops: CDR1 ENHRY, CDR2 SYGVKD. For the CDR3, the DNA is TGTGCCATCAGGGGACAGGGTGATAACTATGGCTACACCTTC. Its translation is CAIRGQGDNYGYTF.

The gene calls are TRBV9 and TRBJ1-4; no clear D. Per the germline V gene, CDR1 is SGDLS and CDR2 is YYNGEE. Trimming removed 6 bases from V and 8 bases from J, with 14 bases in between. The CDR3 runs 13 residues. CDR3 amino acids: CASNPGVGEKLFF. The CDR3, as DNA: TGTGCCAGCAACCCCGGGGTGGGCGAAAAACTGTTTTTT.

The rearrangement joins TRBV18 to TRBJ1-2, with D hard to call. The V end was cut by 1 base, the J end by 3 bases, with 9 bases between. There are 14 residues in the CDR3. Germline V gives CDR1 KGHSH, CDR2 LQKENI. CDR3 amino acids: CASSPLDGHYGYTF. The DNA for the CDR3 is TGTGCCAGCTCACCACTGGACGGCCACTATGGCTACACCTTC.

This clone has only one observation. The V gene is TRBV19, the J gene TRBJ1-5; 9 nucleotides align to TRBD1. Germline V gives CDR1 LNHDA, CDR2 SQIVND (reference sequence). This CDR3 has 13 residues. Trimming at V came to 5 bases and at J to 6 bases, leaving 2 bases not matched to a gene. Here the CDR3 reads CASSGTGSQPQHF. In DNA form, the CDR3 reads TGTGCCAGTAGTGGGACAGGGAGTCAGCCCCAGCATTTT.

The CDR3 reads CASSLRQGVNTEAFF. CDR3 DNA sequence: TGTGCCAGCAGCCTCAGACAGGGTGTGAACACTGAAGCTTTCTTT. This chain connects TRBV14 to TRBJ1-1; 7 positions match TRBD1. V shed 4 bases and J 0 bases; nucleotides not matched to a gene: 5. The CDR3 consists of 15 residues. Looked up from germline, CDR1 is SGHDN and CDR2 is FVKESK.

The chain combines TRBV7-2 with TRBJ1-2; D not certain. CDR1 SGHTA and CDR2 FQGNSA come from the germline V gene. The V and J ends lost 3 bases and 5 bases respectively, with 13 bases between them. The CDR3 covers 14 residues. This chain's CDR3 is CASSLADPLYGYTF. DNA of the CDR3: TGTGCCAGCAGCTTGGCGGACCCCCTTTATGGCTACACCTTC.

The CDR3 reads CASSRLGGRETQYF. DNA for the CDR3: TGTGCCAGCAGCCGATTAGGGGGAAGAGAGACCCAGTACTTC. V usage is TRBV6-6 and J usage is TRBJ2-5; D is possibly TRBD1 (6 bases). Per the germline V gene, CDR1 is MNHNY and CDR2 is SVGAGI (reference sequence). V lost 6 bases to trimming and J lost 4 bases, with 15 bases between them. This CDR3 has 14 amino acids.

The rearrangement joins TRBV6-5 to TRBJ1-2; TRBD1 aligns across 7 bases. The CDR3 runs 14 residues. Germline CDR1 and CDR2: MNHEY and SVGAGI. Trimming took 4 bases from V and 4 from J; bases not matched to a gene: 6. Written as DNA, the CDR3 is TGTGCCAGCAGTTGGGGACAGTCTAGCTATGGCTACACCTTC. Its translation is CASSWGQSSYGYTF.

The chain has TRBV27 and TRBJ1-2; TRBD1 matches 7 bases. CDR1 and CDR2 (germline): MNHEY, SMNVEV (reference sequence). With V trimmed by 6 bases and J by 2 bases, 6 bases remained unmatched. The CDR3 is made up of 14 amino acids. The CDR3 region has the DNA TGTGCCAGCAGACCCACAGGGGAAAACTATGGCTACACCTTC. As protein: CASRPTGENYGYTF.

The chain couples TRBV9 to TRBJ2-1; a weak D match, TRBD2 (6 bases). Trimming left V 2 bases short and J 4 bases short, with 10 bases between. Germline values: CDR1 SGDLS, CDR2 YYNGEE. The CDR3 has 14 amino acids. In DNA, the CDR3 is TGTGCCAGCAGCGTCACACGGGGGTACAATGAGCAGTTCTTC. It codes for CASSVTRGYNEQFF.

The rearrangement uses TRBV7-3 and TRBJ2-5, with D uncertain. The V gene's germline CDR1 is SGHTA and CDR2 FQGTGA. Trimming removed 3 bases at V and 1 base at J, with 6 bases between. This CDR3 contains 13 residues. The CDR3 DNA reads as TGTGCCAGCAGCTTGCAGCTCCAAGAGACCCAGTACTTC. This translates into CASSLQLQETQYF.